This TCR beta chain was sequenced for a study of naive and memory T cell subsets. Study-wide results and limits: Activation and differentiation may alter RNA-based TCR counts. There was no ground truth to check naive and memory subset results.

An equimolar mix of two oligonucleotides served as the beta constant-region primer for TRBC1 and TRBC2. Ligated cDNA was amplified by four rounds of PCR with nested alpha and beta constant-region primers and SP2. An oligonucleotide with the SP2 primer and a 12-nucleotide UMI was ligated to the cDNA 3' end. TCRdb re-analysed the UMI-ligation and nested PCR reads in MiXCR, keeping a single row per CDR3 protein. Of approximately 31,000 distinct CDR3 sequences listed, about 18% are singletons. Germline values: CDR1 LNHNV, CDR2 YYDKDF (reference sequence). The V segment lost 5 bases and the J segment 7 bases; nucleotides outside the gene matches: 9. The CDR3 runs 15 residues. This clonotype has more than one count but fewer than ten. Its antigen is undetermined.

The rearrangement links TRBV15 to TRBJ2-1; 9 bases line up with TRBD1. Sequenced material: effector memory CD4+ T cells from blood. Described subset: effector memory, CD45RA- CD27-. This clonotype was obtained from a human donor in good health. The CDR3 reads CATSRDREIANEQFF. As DNA, the CDR3 is TGTGCCACCAGCCGGGACAGGGAGATTGCAAATGAGCAGTTCTTC.